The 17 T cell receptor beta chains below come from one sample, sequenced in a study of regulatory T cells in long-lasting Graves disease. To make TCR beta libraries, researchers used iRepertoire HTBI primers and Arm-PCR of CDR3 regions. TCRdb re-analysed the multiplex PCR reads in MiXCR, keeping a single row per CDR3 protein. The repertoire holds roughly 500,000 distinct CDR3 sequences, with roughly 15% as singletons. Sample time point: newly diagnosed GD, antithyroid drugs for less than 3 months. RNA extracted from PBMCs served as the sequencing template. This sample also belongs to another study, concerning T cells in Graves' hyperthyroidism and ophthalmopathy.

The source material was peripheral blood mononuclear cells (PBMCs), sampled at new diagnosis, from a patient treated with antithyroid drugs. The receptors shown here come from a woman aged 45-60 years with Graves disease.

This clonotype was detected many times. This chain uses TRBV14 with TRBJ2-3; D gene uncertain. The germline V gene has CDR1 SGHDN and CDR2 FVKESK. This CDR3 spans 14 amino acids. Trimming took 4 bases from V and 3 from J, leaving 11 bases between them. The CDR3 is CASSRRSVTDTQYF. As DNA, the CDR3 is TGTGCCAGCAGCCGGCGGAGTGTGACAGATACGCAGTATTTT.

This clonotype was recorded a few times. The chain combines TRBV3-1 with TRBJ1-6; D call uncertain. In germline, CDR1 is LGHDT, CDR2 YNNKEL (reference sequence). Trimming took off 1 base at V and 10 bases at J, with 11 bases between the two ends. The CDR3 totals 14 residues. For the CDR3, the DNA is TGTGCCAGCAGCCAAGGCCTCGAGGAATCACCCCTCCACTTT. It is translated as CASSQGLEESPLHF.

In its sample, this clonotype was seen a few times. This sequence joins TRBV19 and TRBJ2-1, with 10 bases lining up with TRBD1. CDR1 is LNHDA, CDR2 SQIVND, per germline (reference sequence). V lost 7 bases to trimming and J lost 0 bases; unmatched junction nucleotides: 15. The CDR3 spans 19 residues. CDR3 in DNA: TGTGCCAGTACCGAACCCGGGACAGGGGCCCTCAGCTCCTACAATGAGCAGTTCTTC. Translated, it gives CASTEPGTGALSSYNEQFF.

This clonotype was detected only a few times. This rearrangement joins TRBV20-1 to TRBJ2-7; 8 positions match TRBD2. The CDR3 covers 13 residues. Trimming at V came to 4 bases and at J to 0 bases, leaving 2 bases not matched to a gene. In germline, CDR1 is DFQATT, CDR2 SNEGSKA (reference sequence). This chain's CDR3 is CSAKSGSSYEQYF. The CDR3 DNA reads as TGCAGTGCTAAGAGCGGGAGCTCCTACGAGCAGTACTTC.

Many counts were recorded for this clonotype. Written as DNA, the CDR3 is TGTGCCAGCAGCTATAGACAGGGATTCAGCGGAAACACCATATATTTT. Amino acids: CASSYRQGFSGNTIYF. This chain links TRBV11-2 with TRBJ1-3, with 7 nucleotides matching TRBD1. The CDR3 loop spans 16 amino acids. Trimming removed 4 bases from V and 4 bases from J; junction bases left unmatched: 10. Germline V gene data show CDR1 as SGHAT and CDR2 as FQNNGV.

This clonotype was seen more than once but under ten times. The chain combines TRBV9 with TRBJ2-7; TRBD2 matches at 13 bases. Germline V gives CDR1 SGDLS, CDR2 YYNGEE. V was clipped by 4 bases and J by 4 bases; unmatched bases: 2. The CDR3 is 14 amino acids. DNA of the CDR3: TGTGCCAGCAGCACGGGACTAGCGGGATACGAGCAGTACTTC. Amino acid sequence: CASSTGLAGYEQYF. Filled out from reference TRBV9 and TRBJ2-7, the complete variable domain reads DSGVTQTPKHLITATGQRVTLRCSPRSGDLSVYWYQQSLDQGLQFLIQYYNGEERAKGNILERFSAQQFPDLHSELNLSSLELGDSALYFCASSTGLAGYEQYFGPGTRLTVT.

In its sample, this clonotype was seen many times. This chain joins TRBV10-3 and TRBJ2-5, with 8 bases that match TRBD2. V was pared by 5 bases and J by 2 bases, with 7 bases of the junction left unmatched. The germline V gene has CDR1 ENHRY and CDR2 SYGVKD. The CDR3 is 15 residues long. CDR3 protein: CAISSGAGGQETQYF. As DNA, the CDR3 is TGTGCCATCAGTTCAGGGGCGGGAGGACAAGAGACCCAGTACTTC.

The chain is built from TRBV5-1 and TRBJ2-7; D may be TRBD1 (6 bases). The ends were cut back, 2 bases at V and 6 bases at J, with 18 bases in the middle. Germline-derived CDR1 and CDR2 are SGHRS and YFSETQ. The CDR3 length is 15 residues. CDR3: CASSFISRGGTEQYF. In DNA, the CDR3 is TGCGCCAGCAGCTTCATCTCCAGGGGTGGGACCGAGCAGTACTTC.

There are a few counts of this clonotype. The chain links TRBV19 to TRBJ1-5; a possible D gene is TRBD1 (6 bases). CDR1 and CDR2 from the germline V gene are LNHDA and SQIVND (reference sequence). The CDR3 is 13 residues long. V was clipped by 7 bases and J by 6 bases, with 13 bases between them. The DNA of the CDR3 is TGTGCCAGTATGGACAGAGGGGCTCAGCCCCAGCATTTT. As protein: CASMDRGAQPQHF.

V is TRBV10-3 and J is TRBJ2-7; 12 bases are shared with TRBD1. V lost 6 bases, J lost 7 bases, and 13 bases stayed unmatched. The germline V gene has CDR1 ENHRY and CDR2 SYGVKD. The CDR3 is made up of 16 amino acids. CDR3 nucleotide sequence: TGTGCCATCAGACCCGGGACAGGGGGCGCGTTAAGGGAGCAGTACTTC. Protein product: CAIRPGTGGALREQYF.

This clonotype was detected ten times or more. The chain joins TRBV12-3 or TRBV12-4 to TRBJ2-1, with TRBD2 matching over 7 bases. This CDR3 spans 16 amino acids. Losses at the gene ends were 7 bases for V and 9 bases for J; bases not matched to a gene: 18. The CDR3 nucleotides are TGTGCCAGCATCCTTGTAGGACTAGGGGACCACGGTGAGCAGTTCTTC. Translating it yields CASILVGLGDHGEQFF.

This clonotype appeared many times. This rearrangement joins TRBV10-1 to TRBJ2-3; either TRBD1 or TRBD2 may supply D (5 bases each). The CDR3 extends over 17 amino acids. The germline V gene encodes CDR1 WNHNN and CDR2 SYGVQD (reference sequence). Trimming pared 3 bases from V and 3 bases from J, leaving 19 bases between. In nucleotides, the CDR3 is TGCGCCAGCAGTGAAGGGGCTAGCAGCAGGAGTACAGATACGCAGTATTTT. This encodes CASSEGASSRSTDTQYF.

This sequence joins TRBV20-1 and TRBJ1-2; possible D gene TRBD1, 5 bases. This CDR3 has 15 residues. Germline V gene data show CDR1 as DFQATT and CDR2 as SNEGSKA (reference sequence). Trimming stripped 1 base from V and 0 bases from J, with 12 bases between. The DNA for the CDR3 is TGCAGTGCTAGAGTTACCGGGACTTCTAACTATGGCTACACCTTC. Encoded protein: CSARVTGTSNYGYTF.

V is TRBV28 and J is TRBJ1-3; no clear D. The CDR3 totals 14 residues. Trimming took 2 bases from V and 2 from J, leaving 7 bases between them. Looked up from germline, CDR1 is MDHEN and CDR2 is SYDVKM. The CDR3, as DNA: TGTGCCAGCAGTTTAAGGATCACTGGAAACACCATATATTTT. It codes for CASSLRITGNTIYF.

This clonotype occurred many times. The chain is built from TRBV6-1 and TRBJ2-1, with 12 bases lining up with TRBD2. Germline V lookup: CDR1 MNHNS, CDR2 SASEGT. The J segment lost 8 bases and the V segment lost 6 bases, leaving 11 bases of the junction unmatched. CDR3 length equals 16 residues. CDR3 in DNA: TGTGCCAGCAGAAGACTAGCGGGAGATCAATCGGATGAGCAGTTCTTC. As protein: CASRRLAGDQSDEQFF.

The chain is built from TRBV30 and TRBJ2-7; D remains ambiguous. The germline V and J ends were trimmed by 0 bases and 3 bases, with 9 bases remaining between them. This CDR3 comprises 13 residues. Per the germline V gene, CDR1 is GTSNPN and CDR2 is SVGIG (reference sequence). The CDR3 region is CAWSVGLIYEQYF. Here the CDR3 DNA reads TGTGCCTGGAGTGTTGGTCTAATCTACGAGCAGTACTTC.

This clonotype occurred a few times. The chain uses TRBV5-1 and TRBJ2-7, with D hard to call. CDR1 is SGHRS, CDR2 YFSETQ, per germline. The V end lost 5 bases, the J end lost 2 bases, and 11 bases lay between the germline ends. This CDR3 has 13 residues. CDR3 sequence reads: CASRAAFTYEQYF. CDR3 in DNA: TGCGCCAGCAGGGCAGCGTTTACCTACGAGCAGTACTTC.